These T cell receptor beta chains were read from a single sample in a study of response to subunit inactivated influenza vaccine. TCRdb re-called the RT-PCR reads through MiXCR, storing one row per CDR3 protein. The sample lists around 790,000 distinct CDR3 sequences, approximately 22% occurring once. The sample here was PBMCs from blood, taken 5 days after vaccination. Receptors were obtained from a man aged 50 to 59 who received an inactivated influenza vaccine. CDR3s include the opening cysteine and the closing phenylalanine or tryptophan. D genes are given only for firm matches. Size tells how often a clone was seen (once, few, many) or the class of an expanded clone, and some rows leave it out.

>.|TRBV7-2|TRBJ2-1|.
TGTGCCAGCAGCTTAGCGGGGGGTGTGAGGAATGAGCAGTTCTTC
CASSLAGGVRNEQFF
>few|TRBV29-1|TRBJ2-7|TRBD2
TGCAGCGTTAGGATCCCTAGCGGTTCCTACGAGCAGTACTTC
CSVRIPSGSYEQYF
>.|TRBV20-1|TRBJ2-1|TRBD2
TGCAGTGCTAGGCCCGGGACTATTAGCCGCAATGAGCAGTTCTTC
CSARPGTISRNEQFF
>.|TRBV25-1|TRBJ2-4|TRBD2
TGTGCCAGCAGTGAATTCATGGGGGGGACGAACATTCAGTACTTC
CASSEFMGGTNIQYF
>few|TRBV7-8|TRBJ2-2|TRBD1
TGTGCCAGCAGCTTATTCCGGAGACAGGGCCCTTACACCGGGGAGCTGTTTTTT
CASSLFRRQGPYTGELFF
>.|TRBV20-1|TRBJ2-1|.
TGCAGTGCGGAGGGGACCTCCTACAATGAGCAGTTCTTC
CSAEGTSYNEQFF
>.|TRBV9|TRBJ1-1|.
TGTGCCAGCAGCGCTACGGGACAACTGAACACTGAAGCTTTCTTT
CASSATGQLNTEAFF
>few|TRBV4-1|TRBJ1-2|.
TGCGCCAGCAGCTTGGACAGCCCAGCGAGCTATGGCTACACCTTC
CASSLDSPASYGYTF
>many|TRBV4-2|TRBJ2-6|.
TGTGCCAGCAGCCAGGGGATCTCTGGGGCCAACGTCCTGACTTTC
CASSQGISGANVLTF
>few|TRBV20-1|TRBJ2-3|.
TGCAGTACCAAGGGCAGTTTCACAGATACGCAGTATTTT
CSTKGSFTDTQYF
>.|TRBV7-9|TRBJ1-4|TRBD1
TGTGCCAGCAGCATCCGGGACAGGGGTTTTGATGAAAAACTGTTTTTT
CASSIRDRGFDEKLFF
>few|TRBV20-1|TRBJ1-6|TRBD1
TGCAGTGCTAGAGATCCGCAGGGGGACGGTTCACCCCTCCACTTT
CSARDPQGDGSPLHF
>.|TRBV11-3|TRBJ2-1|TRBD2
TGTGCCAGCGGCGCCGCTAGCGGAGGTGAGCAGTTCTTC
CASGAASGGEQFF
>.|TRBV9|TRBJ2-7|.
TGTGCCAGCAGCGGTAACCCCGGACTTCCCTACGAGCAGTACTTC
CASSGNPGLPYEQYF
>.|TRBV7-9|TRBJ2-4|.
TGTGCCAGCAGCTTACCCGGGACACGGGAAAACATTCAGTACTTC
CASSLPGTRENIQYF
>.|TRBV19|TRBJ2-1|TRBD2
TGTGCCAGTAACCCGGGACTAGCTTCCCATGAGCAGTTCTTC
CASNPGLASHEQFF
>few|TRBV7-2|TRBJ2-5|.
TGTGCCAGCAGCTTAGCCCTCGCAGGAGAAGAGACCCAGTACTTC
CASSLALAGEETQYF
>.|TRBV12-3/TRBV12-4|TRBJ2-7|TRBD1
TGTGCCAGCAGAGCCGGGACAGTCTCCTACGAGCAGTACTTC
CASRAGTVSYEQYF
>.|TRBV29-1|TRBJ2-3|.
TGCAGCGTTTCCCCGACCCTAACCAGGGAAAGAACAGATACGCAGTATTTT
CSVSPTLTRERTDTQYF
>few|TRBV20-1|TRBJ2-4|.
TGCAGTGCTAGAGATCCTTGGAGTGACATTCAGTACTTC
CSARDPWSDIQYF